This entry features one T cell receptor beta chain sequence. Antigen: not known. This sample is drawn from a study of beta chain features in type 1 diabetes. Across the whole study: Patient and healthy donor groups were alike in age, gender and cell yields. Study-level findings and limits: There were fewer insertions and more deletions at the VDJ junctions of type 1 diabetes patients.

Germline V gene data show CDR1 as SGHAT and CDR2 as FQDESV (reference sequence). The CDR3 runs to 16 residues. Trimming took 2 bases from V and 2 from J; bases not matched to a gene: 8. Once sorted, every population was more than 98% pure. All of the isolated RNA was reverse transcribed, so expressed TCRB transcripts were sequenced. TCRdb's copy holds only in-frame clones and misses some; the assay was immunoSEQ multiplex PCR. The table shows about 150,000 clones, with about 7.3% occurring only once. The chain uses TRBV11-1 and TRBJ2-5; 7 bases agree with TRBD1. Sequenced material: central memory CD4+ T cells from blood. The sequence was obtained from a man aged 18-30 years in good health. The CDR3 loop reads CASSLKWTGPQETQYF. For the CDR3, the DNA is TGTGCCAGCAGCTTAAAATGGACAGGACCTCAAGAGACCCAGTACTTC. Full variable domain (missing parts from reference TRBV11-1 and TRBJ2-5): EAEVAQSPRYKITEKSQAVAFWCDPISGHATLYWYRQILGQGPELLVQFQDESVVDDSQLPKDRFSAERLKGVDSTLKIQPAELGDSAMYLCASSLKWTGPQETQYFGPGTRLLVL.